This T cell receptor (beta chain) appears in the sequencing data of a study of blood T cell repertoires in COVID-19. As originally analysed: Scientists estimated how many nucleated cells there were by amplifying reference gene primers. Using immunoSEQ multiplex PCR, the repertoire was profiled, and TCRdb retains in-frame clones only, with some absent. D and trimming were read from the DNA, whereas the V and J calls and clone size are those reported in that table. The table shows about 480,000 clones, with more than 75% occurring only once. The CDR3 is made up of 14 amino acids. V was shortened by 1 base and J by 4 bases, with 8 bases between the two germline ends. The V gene's germline CDR1 is LNHDA and CDR2 SQIVND (reference sequence). This study enrolled people aged roughly 18 to 100 from approximately 25 US geographic areas. Cohorts were assigned according to the clinical history that participants reported.

This rearrangement joins TRBV19 to TRBJ1-5; unclear D gene. The sequenced material came from PBMCs or T cells enriched from blood (not recorded which). This clonotype was sampled from a woman aged 40 to 50 who had recovered from COVID-19. CDR3 protein: CASSIVSGNQPQHF. CDR3 nucleotides: TGTGCCAGTAGTATAGTTTCAGGTAATCAGCCCCAGCATTTT.